This T cell receptor beta chain was captured by sequencing in a study of T-cell reconstitution after alpha-beta-depleted transplantation in children. The CDR3 totals 12 residues. Germline V CDR1 and CDR2: MNHEY, SMNVEV (reference sequence). V was cut by 5 bases and J by 6 bases, with 7 bases left in between. Unique molecular identifiers were used in preparing the TCRbeta library. TCRdb fed the PCR reads into MiXCR, producing one record per CDR3 protein. The sample consists of hundreds of thousands of distinct CDR3 sequences, approximately 16% of them appearing once. This receptor was identified in a human donor who donated a stem cell graft to a child with acute myeloid leukemia. The chain combines TRBV27 with TRBJ2-2; no definite D call. The specimen was PBMCs from the stem cell graft donor, collected from the stem cell graft. DNA for the CDR3: TGTGCCAGCAGTATCCACTCCGGGGAGCTGTTTTTT. Its translation: CASSIHSGELFF.